These 17 T cell receptor beta chains came from one sample sequenced in a study of early T cells in non-severe SARS-CoV-2 infection. TCRdb reprocessed the 5' RACE reads via MiXCR and lists one record per CDR3 protein. The sample yields fewer than 30,000 distinct CDR3 sequences, under 5% seen once. Source material: whole blood. The source is an adult who was a healthcare worker with PCR-confirmed SARS-CoV-2 infection or an uninfected control (not recorded which).

At least ten counts were recorded for this clonotype. V and J are TRBV10-3 and TRBJ2-1; a weak D match, TRBD2 (5 bases). Between the trimmed V and J ends, which lost 4 bases and 6 bases, there was a span of 10 bases. Germline loops: CDR1 ENHRY, CDR2 SYGVKD. CDR3 length equals 13 residues. CDR3 sequence: CAISGLAGNEQFF. Written as DNA, the CDR3 is TGTGCCATCAGTGGGCTAGCTGGCAATGAGCAGTTCTTC.

This clonotype was seen ten or more times. The CDR3 nucleotides read TGTGCCAGCAGCTCCGGACAGGGCAACACTGAAGCTTTCTTT. Protein sequence: CASSSGQGNTEAFF. This chain connects TRBV7-9 to TRBJ1-1, with TRBD1 matching 8 bases. Germline assignment: CDR1 SEHNR and CDR2 FQNEAQ (reference sequence). The CDR3 loop spans 14 amino acids. Trimming removed 4 bases from V and 2 bases from J; junction bases left unmatched: 3. Full variable domain (remainder filled in from reference TRBV7-9 and TRBJ1-1): DTGVSQNPRHKITKRGQNVTFRCDPISEHNRLYWYRQTLGQGPEFLTYFQNEAQLEKSRLLSDRFSAERPKGSFSTLEIQRTEQGDSAMYLCASSSGQGNTEAFFGQGTRLTVV.

This clonotype was picked up many times. V usage is TRBV7-3 and J usage is TRBJ1-1; 7 nucleotides align to TRBD1. This CDR3 has 16 amino acids. J was trimmed by 6 bases and V by 5 bases; bases with no gene match: 15. CDR1 is SGHTA and CDR2 is FQGTGA in the germline V gene. CDR3 DNA sequence: TGTGCCAGCAGCGCGGGACAGACGACCCAGTACGCTGAAGCTTTCTTT. This gives the protein CASSAGQTTQYAEAFF. Combining the CDR3 with reference TRBV7-3 and TRBJ1-1 gives the whole variable domain GAGVSQTPSNKVTEKGKYVELRCDPISGHTALYWYRQSLGQGPEFLIYFQGTGAADDSGLPNDRFFAVRPEGSVSTLKIQRTERGDSAVYLCASSAGQTTQYAEAFFGQGTRLTVV.

This clonotype was observed many times. The rearrangement uses TRBV20-1 and TRBJ1-1, with TRBD1 matching over 7 bases. CDR3 length: 14 amino acids. V lost 6 bases, J lost 3 bases, and 10 bases stayed unmatched. Germline CDR1 DFQATT, CDR2 SNEGSKA (reference sequence). The CDR3 here is CSAETGFWDTEAFF. CDR3 nucleotides: TGCAGTGCAGAGACAGGGTTCTGGGACACTGAAGCTTTCTTT.

This clonotype was detected ten times or more. The genes are TRBV12-3 or TRBV12-4 and TRBJ1-6; the D is unclear. This CDR3 region has 15 residues. V was clipped by 2 bases and J by 0 bases, with 5 bases between them. Here the CDR3 DNA reads TGTGCCAGCAGTTTATGGAGCTCCTATAATTCACCCCTCCACTTT. This codes for CASSLWSSYNSPLHF.

The sample holds many counts of this clonotype. The chain employs TRBV20-1 and TRBJ2-2; 8 positions match TRBD2. CDR3 length equals 16 residues. J gave up 7 bases and V 3 bases, and 13 bases lay outside the gene matches. Looked up from germline, CDR1 is DFQATT and CDR2 is SNEGSKA (reference sequence). DNA of the CDR3: TGCAGTGCTAGGCGGGGAGCGGGAGTCGCTGTCGGGGAGCTGTTTTTT. As protein: CSARRGAGVAVGELFF.

The sample holds many counts of this clonotype. This chain uses TRBV25-1 with TRBJ2-4; 7 nucleotides align to TRBD1. The CDR3 runs 15 residues. With 4 bases clipped from V and 6 bases from J, the junction kept 9 bases outside the gene matches. Germline V lookup: CDR1 MGHDK, CDR2 SYGVNS. The CDR3 spells CASSALTGSGNIQYF. DNA for the CDR3: TGTGCCAGCAGTGCCTTGACAGGGTCGGGAAACATTCAGTACTTC. Combining the CDR3 with reference TRBV25-1 and TRBJ2-4 gives the whole variable domain EADIYQTPRYLVIGTGKKITLECSQTMGHDKMYWYQQDPGMELHLIHYSYGVNSTEKGDLSSESTVSRIRTEHFPLTLESARPSHTSQYLCASSALTGSGNIQYFGAGTRLSVL.

This clonotype has a count of ten or more. The rearrangement joins TRBV3-1 to TRBJ2-5; 13 bases agree with TRBD2. CDR3 size: 19 residues. Germline assignment: CDR1 LGHDT and CDR2 YNNKEL (reference sequence). V shed 1 base, J shed 0 bases, and the junction held 8 bases outside the gene matches. The CDR3 reads CASSQAQPGLAGYQETQYF. DNA for the CDR3: TGTGCCAGCAGCCAAGCGCAACCGGGACTAGCGGGGTACCAAGAGACCCAGTACTTC.

The chain links TRBV7-8 to TRBJ2-1; 8 nucleotides line up with TRBD1. There are 14 residues in the CDR3. Germline lookup yields CDR1 SGHVS and CDR2 FQNEAQ. The J segment lost 4 bases and the V segment lost 1 base, leaving 0 bases of the junction unmatched. The CDR3 DNA reads as TGTGCCAGCAGCTTAGACAGGGGGTACAATGAGCAGTTCTTC. Protein: CASSLDRGYNEQFF.

This clonotype was detected ten times or more. The V gene is TRBV2, the J gene TRBJ2-5; unclear D gene. Germline-derived CDR1 and CDR2 are SNHLY and FYNNEI. The CDR3 has 14 residues. V dropped 4 bases and J dropped 1 base, with 10 bases sitting between them. Written as DNA, the CDR3 is TGTGCCAGCAGTGCAGTCACAGCCCAAGAGACCCAGTACTTC. Protein: CASSAVTAQETQYF.

This clonotype was observed a single time. A much larger clone is a single base away; this may be a read error. The CDR3 DNA sequence: TGTGCCAGCAGTGGGACTGGCCTTACAGATGAGCAGTTCTTC. This gives the protein CASSGTGLTDEQFF. The chain has TRBV12-3 or TRBV12-4 and TRBJ2-1; maybe TRBD2 (6 bases). The V gene lost 5 bases and the J gene lost 8 bases, with 16 bases spanning the gap. The CDR3 spans 14 residues.

Ten or more counts support this clonotype. The J gene is TRBJ2-4, the V gene TRBV7-2, with D possibly being TRBD1 or TRBD2 (6 bases each). The germline V gene has CDR1 SGHTA and CDR2 FQGNSA. The CDR3 is made up of 19 amino acids. The V gene lost 0 bases and the J gene lost 0 bases, with 18 bases spanning the gap. CDR3 sequence (DNA): TGTGCCAGCAGCTTAGCCAACCCGAAGGGGGGATTAGCCAAAAACATTCAGTACTTC. Protein: CASSLANPKGGLAKNIQYF.

At least ten counts were recorded for this clonotype. The chain combines TRBV10-3 with TRBJ2-7, with D possibly matching TRBD2 (5 bases). V was trimmed by 4 bases and J by 0 bases, leaving 10 bases between them. Per germline, CDR1 ENHRY and CDR2 SYGVKD. This CDR3 spans 14 amino acids. In DNA, the CDR3 is TGTGCCATCAGTGTACACGGGGACTCCTACGAGCAGTACTTC. This translates into CAISVHGDSYEQYF.

This clonotype was seen more than once but under ten times. V and J are TRBV5-5 and TRBJ2-4; TRBD2 is a possible D gene (6 bases). This CDR3 spans 17 amino acids. Germline assignment: CDR1 SGHKS and CDR2 YYEKEE (reference sequence). The germline V and J ends were trimmed by 0 bases and 4 bases, with 17 bases remaining between them. The CDR3 here is CASSLVASEVGKNIQYF. The CDR3 DNA reads as TGTGCCAGCAGCTTGGTTGCTAGCGAAGTGGGGAAAAACATTCAGTACTTC. The complete variable domain, with remaining parts taken from reference TRBV5-5 and TRBJ2-4, reads DAGVTQSPTHLIKTRGQQVTLRCSPISGHKSVSWYQQVLGQGPQFIFQYYEKEERGRGNFPDRFSARQFPNYSSELNVNALLLGDSALYLCASSLVASEVGKNIQYFGAGTRLSVL.

As regards this clonotype: One base away lies a much larger clone, so this may be a sequencing read error. This chain links TRBV9 with TRBJ2-3; no clear D gene. The CDR3 extends over 12 amino acids. CDR1 is SGDLS, CDR2 YYNGEE, per germline. DNA for the CDR3: TGTGCCGGCAGCGTCAGCACAGATACGCAGTATTTT. This codes for CAGSVSTDTQYF.

This clonotype has at least ten counts. The chain links TRBV5-1 to TRBJ2-5; D uncertain. The length of the CDR3 is 14 residues. From germline, CDR1 is SGHRS and CDR2 YFSETQ. V lost 0 bases, J lost 5 bases, and 11 bases lay in between. CDR3 residues: CASSLDPAGETQYF. DNA for the CDR3: TGCGCCAGCAGCTTGGACCCAGCCGGCGAGACCCAGTACTTC. The whole variable domain, filled in from reference TRBV5-1 and TRBJ2-5, reads KAGVTQTPRYLIKTRGQQVTLSCSPISGHRSVSWYQQTPGQGLQFLFEYFSETQRNKGNFPGRFSGRQFSNSRSEMNVSTLELGDSALYLCASSLDPAGETQYFGPGTRLLVL.

This clonotype was picked up many times. The chain recombines TRBV20-1 with TRBJ2-1, with 11 positions matching TRBD2. The CDR3 runs 15 residues. In germline, CDR1 is DFQATT, CDR2 SNEGSKA (reference sequence). The junction had 3 bases not matched to a gene; V was cut back by 3 bases and J by 2 bases. The CDR3 nucleotides read TGCAGTGCTAGCGGTAGCGGGAGGGCCTACAATGAGCAGTTCTTC. Protein product: CSASGSGRAYNEQFF.